A selection of T cell receptor beta chains follows, all from one sample in a study of vaccination effects on CD4 cells after COVID-19. Here immunoSEQ multiplex PCR was the method, and the copy in TCRdb shows in-frame clones only, minus some. Of fewer than 30,000 clones in the sample, approximately 64% were seen once. No cognate antigen is known for these TCRs. The sample consisted of CD4+ T cells from PBMCs cultured with HCoV-OC43 spike peptides, taken before COVID-19 vaccination. These receptors originate from a human donor who received a COVID-19 vaccine. CDR3s include the opening cysteine and the closing phenylalanine or tryptophan. D genes are given only for firm matches. Expanded clones are given a class, and other clones once, few, many or no size at all.

CASSPLMGTGTYEQYF | TGTGCCAGCAGCCCTCTTATGGGGACAGGGACCTACGAGCAGTACTTC | TRBD1 | 16 | TRBJ2-7 | NA | TRBV11-2
CASTQGLGETEAFF | TGTGCCAGCACCCAGGGTTTGGGAGAAACTGAAGCTTTCTTT | NA | 14 | TRBJ1-1 | few | TRBV6-5
CASAVDSNYGYTF | TGTGCCAGTGCCGTAGACAGTAACTATGGCTACACCTTC | NA | 13 | TRBJ1-2 | few | TRBV19
CASTSGQGDSPLHF | TGTGCCAGCACCTCGGGGCAGGGGGATTCACCCCTCCACTTT | TRBD1 | 14 | TRBJ1-6 | NA | TRBV6-5
CASSVTITGLLNSPLHF | TGTGCCAGCAGCGTAACAATTACAGGGTTGCTCAATTCACCCCTCCACTTT | NA | 17 | TRBJ1-6 | few | TRBV7-2
CASISQRGYEQYF | TGCGCCAGCATCTCCCAGCGGGGCTACGAGCAGTACTTC | TRBD2 | 13 | TRBJ2-7 | NA | TRBV10-2
CASSVGSRSSYEQYF | TGCGCCAGCAGTGTGGGTAGCAGGAGCTCCTACGAGCAGTACTTC | NA | 15 | TRBJ2-7 | NA | TRBV10-1
CASSQAGGQATKQFF | TGTGCCAGCAGCCAAGCTGGCGGCCAAGCAACCAAGCAGTTCTTC | NA | 15 | TRBJ2-1 | NA | TRBV3-1/TRBV3-2
CASSVSTTGQLDRFYGYTF | TGTGCCAGCAGCGTATCCACCACCGGACAGCTCGACAGGTTCTATGGCTACACCTTC | NA | 19 | TRBJ1-2 | NA | TRBV9
CASSLDRVANYGYTF | TGCGCCAGCAGCTTAGACAGGGTAGCTAACTATGGCTACACCTTC | TRBD1 | 15 | TRBJ1-2 | NA | TRBV5-1
CASKIGRQGAYGYTF | TGTGCCAGCAAAATCGGCCGACAGGGGGCATATGGCTACACCTTC | TRBD1 | 15 | TRBJ1-2 | NA | TRBV6-5
CASSRAGAVQETQYF | TGCGCCAGCAGCAGAGCGGGGGCTGTGCAAGAGACCCAGTACTTC | TRBD2 | 15 | TRBJ2-5 | NA | TRBV10-1
CASSDSAGAETDTQYF | TGTGCCAGCAGTGACTCGGCGGGAGCGGAGACAGATACGCAGTATTTT | TRBD2 | 16 | TRBJ2-3 | few | TRBV6-4
CASSFDRQGGQPQHF | TGTGCCAGCAGCTTTGATAGGCAGGGTGGCCAGCCCCAGCATTTT | NA | 15 | TRBJ1-5 | NA | TRBV7-8
CASSIGTGAPYGYTF | TGTGCCAGTAGTATAGGGACAGGGGCCCCCTATGGCTACACCTTC | TRBD1 | 15 | TRBJ1-2 | few | TRBV19
CASSAGTEGYF | TGTGCCAGCAGCGCCGGGACTGAGGGATACTTC | NA | 11 | TRBJ2-5 | NA | TRBV2
CATSDLQVGTSGGDAYNEQFF | TGTGCCACCAGTGATTTGCAAGTCGGGACTAGCGGGGGGGATGCCTACAATGAGCAGTTCTTC | TRBD2 | 21 | TRBJ2-1 | NA | TRBV24-1
CASSQSRGAGETQYF | TGTGCCAGCAGCCAATCCCGGGGGGCTGGAGAGACCCAGTACTTC | NA | 15 | TRBJ2-5 | NA | TRBV16
CAITSAANTEAFF | TGTGCCATCACGTCAGCAGCGAACACTGAAGCTTTCTTT | NA | 13 | TRBJ1-1 | NA | TRBV10-3
CASSLGREGASRDEQFF | TGTGCCAGCAGCTTGGGACGGGAGGGCGCCTCTCGCGATGAGCAGTTCTTC | TRBD2 | 17 | TRBJ2-1 | NA | TRBV5-8
CASSLEDWSSGTQYF | TGCGCCAGCAGCTTGGAGGATTGGTCATCAGGTACGCAGTATTTT | NA | 15 | TRBJ2-3 | once | TRBV5-1
CASKPTGVGNQPQHF | TGTGCCAGCAAACCGACAGGGGTGGGCAATCAGCCCCAGCATTTT | TRBD1 | 15 | TRBJ1-5 | NA | TRBV6-5
CAWRANEQFF | TGTGCCTGGAGGGCCAATGAGCAGTTCTTC | NA | 10 | TRBJ2-1 | once | TRBV30
CASSYGTVYEKLFF | TGTGCCAGCAGTTACGGGACAGTATACGAAAAACTGTTTTTT | TRBD1 | 14 | TRBJ1-4 | few | TRBV2
CASSLERGQETQYF | TGTGCCAGCAGCTTAGAGCGGGGACAAGAGACCCAGTACTTC | NA | 14 | TRBJ2-5 | NA | TRBV11-2
CASSLGWVRNEQFF | TGCGCCAGCAGCTTGGGTTGGGTGCGCAATGAGCAGTTCTTC | NA | 14 | TRBJ2-1 | NA | TRBV5-1
CASSLLAGVVTGELFF | TGTGCCAGCAGCTTACTAGCGGGAGTTGTCACCGGGGAGCTGTTTTTT | TRBD2 | 16 | TRBJ2-2 | NA | TRBV11-2